Listed here is a single TCR beta chain. What it binds is not known. The CDR3 sequence is 14 residues long. The V gene's germline CDR1 is GTSNPN and CDR2 SVGIG (reference sequence). Trimming stripped 5 bases from V and 1 base from J, with 11 bases between. The source of the sample is a study of CD8 T cells in ankylosing spondylitis. From the 5' RACE reads, TCRdb called clonotypes with MiXCR, one entry per CDR3 protein. The sample lists about 700,000 distinct CDR3 sequences; roughly 20% were seen once. Findings and caveats of the study: Blood from ankylosing spondylitis patients appeared to carry a characteristic roughly 8-variant TCR beta motif. Within peripheral blood, clones linked to disease were CD8+ and relatively rare.

This chain joins TRBV30 and TRBJ2-2; possible D gene TRBD1, 6 bases. The receptor was derived from a male donor with ankylosing spondylitis. The sequencing sample was made of blood, either unsorted or a sorted T cell fraction (not recorded which). Here the CDR3 reads CAWGQSLNTGELFF. The CDR3 DNA reads as TGTGCCTGGGGACAGAGCCTGAACACCGGGGAGCTGTTTTTT.